The rows below give T cell receptor beta chains drawn from one sample of a study of control samples from healthy donors and cancer patients. TCRdb keeps only in-frame clones here, not all; method: immunoSEQ multiplex PCR. The data hold about 42,000 clones, with over 80% observed a single time. The sequenced material came from blood. The receptors stem from a man aged 55 to 70 in good health. The conserved cysteine and the conserved F or W are not part of the CDR3 here. The D gene is left open where the match is weak.

d_call,v_call,j_call,cdr3_length,cdr3_aa
NA,TRBV2,TRBJ2-1,11,ASSENSANEQF
TRBD1,TRBV9,TRBJ1-1,16,ASSVVPEPLGTGLEAF
NA,TRBV18,TRBJ2-6,17,ASSPTWDVRASGANVLT
TRBD1,TRBV6-2/TRBV6-3,TRBJ1-1,11,ASSYYRGSEAF
TRBD1,TRBV7-8,TRBJ1-3,13,ASSPSQGGANTIY
TRBD1,TRBV2,TRBJ2-3,13,ASRTTGLRTDTQY
TRBD2,TRBV3-1/TRBV3-2,TRBJ2-7,14,ASSHLWQTSGEMLY
NA,TRBV6-5,TRBJ2-2,13,ASSYSGSNTGELF
TRBD2,TRBV10-3,TRBJ2-1,12,AISGTGTIAEQF
NA,TRBV18,TRBJ1-4,11,ASSQADNEKLF
NA,TRBV6-5,TRBJ1-5,13,ASNSNRNFNQPQH
TRBD2,TRBV3-1/TRBV3-2,TRBJ2-5,14,ASSRGTSGRGETQY
NA,TRBV5-4,TRBJ2-5,13,ASRAMDRHKETQY
NA,TRBV29-1,TRBJ1-1,13,SVIPEARANTEAF